A single sample gave rise to the 29 T cell receptor beta chains below, sequenced in a study of monozygotic twins with inflammatory bowel disease. For each CDR3 protein, TCRdb gives one entry from its re-call of the 5' RACE reads, without DNA. The table lists over 200,000 distinct CDR3 sequences. Material: blood. The receptors were gathered from a human donor with ulcerative colitis or Crohn's disease, or a healthy co-twin of an affected twin (not recorded which).

V usage is TRBV2 and J usage is TRBJ2-1; absent DNA, TCRdb's TRBD1 call cannot be checked. The germline CDR1 and CDR2 sequences are SNHLY and FYNNEI. The CDR3 is 14 amino acids. This chain's CDR3 is CASGEGGRINEQFF.

The J gene is TRBJ2-7, the V gene TRBV7-9; TCRdb indicates TRBD1, and absent DNA this call remains unverified. CDR1 SEHNR and CDR2 FQNEAQ come from the germline V gene (reference sequence). This CDR3 region has 17 residues. CDR3 amino acids: CASSSLGWGQGAYEQYF.

The chain combines TRBV7-2 with TRBJ1-2; the TRBD1 assignment by TCRdb is unverifiable without DNA. The CDR3 loop spans 16 amino acids. Germline-derived CDR1 and CDR2 are SGHTA and FQGNSA. The CDR3: CASSLVPGQGNYGYTF.

The chain employs TRBV12-3 or TRBV12-4 and TRBJ2-1. The CDR3 loop spans 11 amino acids. CDR3 loop: CASSLGFEQFF.

V and J are TRBV7-6 and TRBJ2-2. The CDR3 sequence is 16 residues long. Per the germline V gene, CDR1 is SGHVS and CDR2 is FNYEAQ. The CDR3: CASSLASRIDTGELFF. The full variable domain, in which reference TRBV7-6 and TRBJ2-2 provide the parts outside the CDR3, is GAGVSQSPRYKVTKRGQDVALRCDPISGHVSLYWYRQALGQGPEFLTYFNYEAQQDKSGLPNDRFSAERPEGSISTLTIQRTEQRDSAMYRCASSLASRIDTGELFFGEGSRLTVL.

The V call is TRBV7-9, the J call TRBJ1-2. The CDR3 runs 13 residues. Looked up from germline, CDR1 is SEHNR and CDR2 is FQNEAQ (reference sequence). The CDR3 sequence: CASSLEVHYGYTF.

J is TRBJ2-1 and V is TRBV4-2; lacking DNA, the TRBD1 call made by TCRdb goes unchecked. CDR1 and CDR2 from the germline V gene are LGHNA and YNFKEQ. This CDR3 comprises 17 residues. CDR3 sequence reads: CASSLLGARGGLNEQFF.

This chain joins TRBV3-1 and TRBJ2-2; the D call of TRBD1 rests on TCRdb alone, since no DNA is present to check it. CDR3 size: 15 residues. Germline CDR1 reads LGHDT; CDR2 reads YNNKEL (reference sequence). The CDR3 spells CASSPRDRNTGELFF. The full variable domain, with the rest looked up from reference TRBV3-1 and TRBJ2-2, is DTAVSQTPKYLVTQMGNDKSIKCEQNLGHDTMYWYKQDSKKFLKIMFSYNNKELIINETVPNRFSPKSPDKAHLNLHINSLELGDSAVYFCASSPRDRNTGELFFGEGSRLTVL.

This chain's CDR3 is CASSQDPSQFRGLNTEAFF. The V and J genes are TRBV4-1 and TRBJ1-1; the TRBD1 assignment by TCRdb is unverifiable without DNA. The CDR3 runs to 19 residues. Germline V gives CDR1 MGHRA, CDR2 YSYEKL.

The chain joins TRBV6-5 to TRBJ1-2; TCRdb's D call, TRBD1, is unchecked because there is no DNA. Per the germline V gene, CDR1 is MNHEY and CDR2 is SVGAGI. The CDR3 loop spans 16 amino acids. The CDR3 sequence: CASSYSGLPDNYGYTF.

The genes are TRBV20-1 and TRBJ1-2; as DNA is missing, the TRBD1 call by TCRdb cannot be tested. The CDR3 covers 12 residues. Germline assignment: CDR1 DFQATT and CDR2 SNEGSKA (reference sequence). The CDR3 spells CSAPTGRNGYTF.

This chain connects TRBV2 to TRBJ1-1; TCRdb proposes TRBD1, but this gene call is untestable without DNA. The CDR3 is 13 amino acids. Per the germline V gene, CDR1 is SNHLY and CDR2 is FYNNEI. This CDR3 reads CASRFELAPEAFF.

The genes are TRBV2 and TRBJ1-5. Germline loops: CDR1 SNHLY, CDR2 FYNNEI. The CDR3 is made up of 13 amino acids. The CDR3 loop reads CASQADSNQPQHF.

The chain is built from TRBV15 and TRBJ2-5; TCRdb returns TRBD2, unconfirmable since there is no DNA. Germline loops: CDR1 LNHNV, CDR2 YYDKDF (reference sequence). The CDR3 consists of 15 residues. CDR3 loop: CATSLLSGGQETQYF.

The genes are TRBV7-9 and TRBJ2-7; TCRdb indicates TRBD1, and absent DNA this call remains unverified. The CDR3 is 12 residues long. The germline gives CDR1 SEHNR, CDR2 FQNEAQ (reference sequence). The CDR3 is CASSGQGNEQYF.

The V and J genes are TRBV10-2 and TRBJ2-3; the TCRdb call, TRBD2, lacks DNA for checking. This CDR3 region has 14 residues. Per germline, CDR1 WSHSY and CDR2 SAAADI. Here the CDR3 reads CASSGRREADTQYF.

The genes are TRBV11-3 and TRBJ2-7; there is no DNA to check the TCRdb D call of TRBD1. CDR1 SGHNT and CDR2 YENEEA come from the germline V gene. This CDR3 is 15 amino acids long. The CDR3 region is CASSLDLPPTYEQYF.

CDR3 residues: CASSANSGDYGNGYTF. This sequence joins TRBV9 and TRBJ1-2. From germline, CDR1 is SGDLS and CDR2 YYNGEE. The CDR3 spans 16 residues.

The V call is TRBV6-1, the J call TRBJ2-5; lacking DNA, the TRBD1 call made by TCRdb goes unchecked. The CDR3 spans 13 residues. Germline V lookup: CDR1 MNHNS, CDR2 SASEGT. The CDR3 here is CASSGQAQETQYF.

This chain uses TRBV5-1 with TRBJ1-4; TCRdb names TRBD1, which stays unverified in the absence of DNA. The germline CDR1 and CDR2 sequences are SGHRS and YFSETQ. The CDR3 runs to 16 residues. This CDR3 is CASSLVVQGGNEKLFF.

The chain combines TRBV6-5 with TRBJ2-2; TCRdb's assignment of TRBD1 cannot be checked, as there is no DNA. This CDR3 contains 16 residues. Germline V gene data show CDR1 as MNHEY and CDR2 as SVGAGI. The CDR3 loop is CASSYARQPNTGELFF.

This chain links TRBV6-1 with TRBJ2-7. The length of the CDR3 is 13 residues. Germline loops: CDR1 MNHNS, CDR2 SASEGT. This CDR3 reads CASSENPGYEQYF.

The rearrangement uses TRBV12-3 or TRBV12-4 and TRBJ2-7; the TCRdb D gene call, TRBD1, has no DNA to confirm it. The CDR3 sequence is 14 residues long. CDR3 residues: CASSPTISRGKQYF.

V usage is TRBV2 and J usage is TRBJ2-5; as DNA is missing, the TRBD1 call by TCRdb cannot be tested. CDR1 SNHLY and CDR2 FYNNEI come from the germline V gene. CDR3 length equals 15 residues. The CDR3 here is CASRATGIIWETQYF.

V gene TRBV29-1 combines with J gene TRBJ1-2; the TRBD1 assignment by TCRdb is unverifiable without DNA. Germline CDR1 SQVTM, CDR2 ANQGSEA. The length of the CDR3 is 12 residues. Here the CDR3 reads CSATDGGYGYTF. Drawing the rest from reference TRBV29-1 and TRBJ1-2, the complete variable domain is SAVISQKPSRDICQRGTSLTIQCQVDSQVTMMFWYRQQPGQSLTLIATANQGSEATYESGFVIDKFPISRPNLTFSTLTVSNMSPEDSSIYLCSATDGGYGYTFGSGTRLTVV.

The chain carries TRBV29-1 and TRBJ1-2; TCRdb outputs TRBD1, but without DNA this stays unchecked. Looked up from germline, CDR1 is SQVTM and CDR2 is ANQGSEA. CDR3 size: 12 residues. CDR3 protein: CSVVTVLYGYTF.

The chain has TRBV5-1 and TRBJ2-3. The CDR3 spans 13 residues. CDR1 is SGHRS, CDR2 YFSETQ, per germline. Here the CDR3 reads CASSSEIADTQYF.

This chain connects TRBV3-1 to TRBJ2-1; TCRdb reports TRBD2, a call that lacks DNA to check it against. The V gene's germline CDR1 is LGHDT and CDR2 YNNKEL (reference sequence). This CDR3 is built from 15 residues. Here the CDR3 reads CASSQGGRSYNEQFF.

The chain has TRBV6-1 and TRBJ1-2. This CDR3 is 12 amino acids long. The V gene's germline CDR1 is MNHNS and CDR2 SASEGT. CDR3 in amino acids: CASSDRSYGYTF.